This entry lists 25 T cell receptor beta chains sequenced from one sample in a study of human versus mouse CDR3 diversity and MHC coevolution. Produced via immunoSEQ multiplex PCR; TCRdb's table is partial and in-frame only. The repertoire holds 45,000 to 75,000 clones, with approximately 94% as singletons. Input material: naive CD4+ T cells from blood. Subset here: CD45RO-negative CD62L-positive naive CD4 T cells. These receptors were taken from a person in their sixties in good health.

The chain combines TRBV7-9 with TRBJ2-1; D may be TRBD1 (6 bases). The CDR3 sequence is 14 residues long. Germline V gene data show CDR1 as SEHNR and CDR2 as FQNEAQ (reference sequence). Between the trimmed V and J ends, which lost 5 bases and 8 bases, there was a span of 16 bases. The CDR3, as DNA: TGTGCCAGCAGCCTCAGCGGTAGGGGGTATGAGCAGTTCTTC. Translation: CASSLSGRGYEQFF.

This chain links TRBV5-4 with TRBJ2-2; D not resolved. V lost 1 base, J lost 2 bases, and 12 bases lay in between. From germline, CDR1 is SGHNT and CDR2 YYREEE (reference sequence). This CDR3 is 16 amino acids long. The CDR3 sequence: CASSLSPTSNTGELFF. CDR3 bases: TGTGCCAGCAGCTTGTCTCCGACAAGCAACACCGGGGAGCTGTTTTTT.

J is TRBJ2-2 and V is TRBV11-2; maybe TRBD2 (5 bases). This CDR3 region has 15 residues. Germline lookup yields CDR1 SGHAT and CDR2 FQNNGV. V was clipped by 1 base and J by 5 bases, with 11 bases between them. The CDR3 nucleotides read TGTGCCAGCAGCTTAGGGACTGTGCAAACCGGGGAGCTGTTTTTT. Translating it yields CASSLGTVQTGELFF.

J is TRBJ2-3 and V is TRBV11-2, with 8 bases lining up with TRBD2. This CDR3 spans 15 amino acids. Losses at the gene ends were 1 base for V and 4 bases for J; bases not matched to a gene: 4. The germline CDR1 and CDR2 sequences are SGHAT and FQNNGV. The CDR3 sequence: CASSLAGGRADTQYF. The CDR3 coding sequence is TGTGCCAGCAGCTTAGCGGGAGGGCGGGCAGATACGCAGTATTTT.

The chain is built from TRBV5-1 and TRBJ1-3; D may be TRBD1 (5 bases). Deletions cut 3 bases from V and 3 bases from J, with 10 bases between. This CDR3 is 14 amino acids long. Germline V gene lookup returns CDR1 SGHRS and CDR2 YFSETQ. For the CDR3, the DNA is TGCGCCAGCAGCTCCCAGGGAGGTGGAAACACCATATATTTT. As protein: CASSSQGGGNTIYF.

The V call is TRBV7-3, the J call TRBJ2-7; the match to TRBD1 covers 7 bases. V lost 2 bases to trimming and J lost 6 bases; unmatched junction nucleotides: 4. Germline loops: CDR1 SGHTA, CDR2 FQGTGA. CDR3 length: 13 amino acids. The CDR3 DNA reads as TGTGCCAGCAGCTTAGACAGGGACAGCGAGCAGTACTTC. It codes for CASSLDRDSEQYF.

CDR3 DNA: TGTGCCAGCAGCTTGTTAGGGGTATACGGGGCCAACGTCCTGACTTTC. The encoded protein is CASSLLGVYGANVLTF. V is TRBV5-6 and J is TRBJ2-6, with D possibly being TRBD1 (5 bases). V lost 1 base to trimming and J lost 4 bases, with 12 bases between them. There are 16 residues in the CDR3. Germline lookup yields CDR1 SGHDT and CDR2 YYEEEE.

The rearrangement uses TRBV19 and TRBJ2-3; 11 nucleotides line up with TRBD1. CDR3 length: 18 residues. J was trimmed by 5 bases and V by 3 bases; bases with no gene match: 13. The germline gives CDR1 LNHDA, CDR2 SQIVND (reference sequence). CDR3 amino acids: CASSMRRPGTGGGDTQYF. The CDR3 nucleotides read TGTGCCAGTAGTATGCGTCGTCCCGGGACAGGGGGTGGAGATACGCAGTATTTT.

The chain has TRBV6-1 and TRBJ2-3, with D maybe TRBD2 (6 bases). This CDR3 contains 16 residues. CDR1 and CDR2 (germline): MNHNS, SASEGT. Trimming shortened V by 2 bases and J by 0 bases, and 12 bases separated the two germline ends. In DNA form, the CDR3 reads TGTGCCAGCAGTGAAAGACTAGGCCCTAGCACAGATACGCAGTATTTT. It specifies CASSERLGPSTDTQYF.

V usage is TRBV6-5 and J usage is TRBJ2-7; 7 nucleotides line up with TRBD1. Germline V lookup: CDR1 MNHEY, CDR2 SVGAGI. The CDR3 has 15 amino acids. J gave up 3 bases and V 0 bases, and 5 bases lay outside the gene matches. Here the CDR3 reads CASSYSTGTFYEQYF. CDR3 sequence (DNA): TGTGCCAGCAGTTACTCGACAGGGACATTCTACGAGCAGTACTTC.

The chain links TRBV18 to TRBJ1-1; TRBD1 agrees at 7 bases. There are 13 residues in the CDR3. Trimming removed 10 bases from V and 0 bases from J; junction bases left unmatched: 5. Germline V CDR1 and CDR2: KGHSH, LQKENI. This CDR3 is CATIQGLNTEAFF. In DNA form, the CDR3 reads TGTGCCACCATACAGGGGCTGAACACTGAAGCTTTCTTT.

V usage is TRBV11-3 and J usage is TRBJ2-3, with 13 bases identical to TRBD2. The CDR3 contains 14 residues. V shed 4 bases and J 6 bases; nucleotides not matched to a gene: 1. Looked up from germline, CDR1 is SGHNT and CDR2 is YENEEA. CDR3 sequence (DNA): TGTGCCAGCAGCTCGACTAGCGGGAGGGATACGCAGTATTTT. Translating it yields CASSSTSGRDTQYF.

The chain recombines TRBV25-1 with TRBJ2-1, with 10 positions matching TRBD2. Trimming removed 4 bases from V and 7 bases from J; junction bases left unmatched: 7. The germline V gene encodes CDR1 MGHDK and CDR2 SYGVNS. The CDR3 loop spans 15 amino acids. The CDR3 DNA sequence: TGTGCCAGCAGTGTTAGCGGGAGGCCGGGAAATGAGCAGTTCTTC. This codes for CASSVSGRPGNEQFF.

The gene calls are TRBV11-3 and TRBJ2-7, with D perhaps matching TRBD2 (7 bases). The germline V gene has CDR1 SGHNT and CDR2 YENEEA. V gave up 3 bases and J gave up 8 bases, with 17 bases separating them. The CDR3 has 14 amino acids. For the CDR3, the DNA is TGTGCCAGCAGCTTTCTAGGGGGGGCACGACAGCAGTACTTC. This gives the protein CASSFLGGARQQYF.

The chain employs TRBV9 and TRBJ1-1, with D possibly TRBD1 on 6 matching bases. The CDR3 has 15 residues. Per germline, CDR1 SGDLS and CDR2 YYNGEE. V dropped 0 bases and J dropped 4 bases, with 13 bases sitting between them. The CDR3 DNA sequence: TGTGCCAGCAGCGTAGGTCAGGGGATTGGCACTGAAGCTTTCTTT. Encoded protein: CASSVGQGIGTEAFF.

V usage is TRBV10-3 and J usage is TRBJ1-4; TRBD1 matches at 8 bases. This CDR3 is built from 16 residues. The V gene end was trimmed by 3 bases and the J gene end by 4 bases; junction bases not matched to a gene: 7. Germline V gene sequence: CDR1 ENHRY, CDR2 SYGVKD. CDR3 in amino acids: CAISDYGTGYNEKLFF. DNA for the CDR3: TGTGCCATCAGTGATTACGGGACAGGATATAATGAAAAACTGTTTTTT.

The gene calls are TRBV27 and TRBJ1-4; TRBD1 matches 10 bases. The CDR3 runs 16 residues. Germline V gene lookup returns CDR1 MNHEY and CDR2 SMNVEV (reference sequence). With 2 bases clipped from V and 7 bases from J, the junction kept 7 bases outside the gene matches. The CDR3 DNA reads as TGTGCCAGCAGTTTAGCGAGGACAGGGGGAAGTGAAAAACTGTTTTTT. This sequence encodes CASSLARTGGSEKLFF. The variable domain in full, completed from reference TRBV27 and TRBJ1-4, reads EAQVTQNPRYLITVTGKKLTVTCSQNMNHEYMSWYRQDPGLGLRQIYYSMNVEVTDKGDVPEGYKVSRKEKRNFPLILESPSPNQTSLYFCASSLARTGGSEKLFFGSGTQLSVL.

The gene calls are TRBV6-1 and TRBJ2-1; 7 bases are shared with TRBD2. CDR1 MNHNS and CDR2 SASEGT come from the germline V gene. CDR3 length: 15 residues. J lost 0 bases, V lost 7 bases, and 6 bases had no gene match. The CDR3 protein is CASTRAGDSYNEQFF. CDR3 bases: TGTGCCAGCACGAGGGCGGGGGACTCCTACAATGAGCAGTTCTTC.

The chain uses TRBV6-5 and TRBJ2-2; possibly TRBD1 for D (6 bases). V was shortened by 1 base and J by 4 bases, with 10 bases between the two germline ends. The CDR3 spans 15 residues. Germline CDR1 and CDR2: MNHEY and SVGAGI. The CDR3 region is CASSYLVQGTGELFF. The CDR3 bases are TGTGCCAGCAGTTACTTGGTACAGGGCACCGGGGAGCTGTTTTTT.

The chain carries TRBV5-1 and TRBJ2-7; D remains ambiguous. Trimming removed 4 bases from V and 6 bases from J, with 11 bases in between. The CDR3 is 12 amino acids. The germline V gene has CDR1 SGHRS and CDR2 YFSETQ. This CDR3 is CASSASTSEQYF. In DNA, the CDR3 is TGCGCCAGCAGCGCATCAACAAGCGAGCAGTACTTC.

Comments on this clone: One end of the junction does not line up with germline, which may come from a read error. The chain is built from TRBV5-4 and TRBJ2-1; 16 bases are a match to TRBD2. Germline assignment: CDR1 SGHNT and CDR2 YYREEE (reference sequence). The CDR3 contains 15 residues. The CDR3 DNA sequence: TGTGCCAGCAGCTTGAAAGGGACTAGCGGGAGGGGGGACCTCTTC. Translation gives CASSLKGTSGRGDLF.

This chain joins TRBV10-3 and TRBJ2-2, with TRBD2 matching over 13 bases. CDR3 length equals 18 residues. V lost 7 bases, J lost 0 bases, and 8 bases stayed unmatched. The germline CDR1 and CDR2 sequences are ENHRY and SYGVKD. CDR3 in amino acids: CAITPTSGRLSNTGELFF. In nucleotides, the CDR3 is TGTGCCATCACCCCGACTAGCGGGAGGCTTTCGAACACCGGGGAGCTGTTTTTT.

This sequence joins TRBV5-4 and TRBJ1-1; weak D call: TRBD1 (5 bases). V lost 0 bases, J lost 2 bases, and 8 bases lay in between. The CDR3 runs to 14 residues. From germline, CDR1 is SGHNT and CDR2 YYREEE (reference sequence). CDR3 sequence reads: CASSLVRDNTEAFF. CDR3 coding DNA: TGTGCCAGCAGCTTGGTGCGGGACAACACTGAAGCTTTCTTT.

The rearrangement uses TRBV9 and TRBJ2-5, with 8 positions matching TRBD2. The V and J ends lost 4 bases and 6 bases, in that order; junction bases with no gene match: 17. This CDR3 has 17 amino acids. Germline CDR1 and CDR2: SGDLS and YYNGEE. The CDR3 region is CASSPLRGSGSSQTQYF. In DNA, the CDR3 is TGTGCCAGCAGCCCCCTACGCGGGAGCGGGAGTTCCCAGACCCAGTACTTC.

J is TRBJ2-5 and V is TRBV21-1; the table calls TRBD2, which could not be checked here. TRBV21-1 represents a pseudogene. The CDR3 loop spans 16 amino acids. CDR3 sequence (DNA): TGTGCCAGCAGCAAAGCGCTTTCAGCGGGGGGGGAGACCCAGTACTTC. As protein: CASSKALSAGGETQYF.